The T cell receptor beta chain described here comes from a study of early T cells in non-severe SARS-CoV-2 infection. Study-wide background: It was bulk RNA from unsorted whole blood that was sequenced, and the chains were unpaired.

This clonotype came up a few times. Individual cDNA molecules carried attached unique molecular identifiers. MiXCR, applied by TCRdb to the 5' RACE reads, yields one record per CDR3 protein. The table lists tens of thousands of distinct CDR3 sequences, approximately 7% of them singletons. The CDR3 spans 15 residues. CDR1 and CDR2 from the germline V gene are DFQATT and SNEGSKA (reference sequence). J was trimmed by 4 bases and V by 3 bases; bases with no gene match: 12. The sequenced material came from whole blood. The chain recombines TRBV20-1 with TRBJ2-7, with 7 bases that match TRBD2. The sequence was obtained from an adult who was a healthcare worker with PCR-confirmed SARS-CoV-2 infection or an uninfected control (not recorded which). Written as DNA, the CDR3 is TGCAGTGCTAGTGGTAGGAGCGGGAATCTTTACGAGCAGTACTTC. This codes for CSASGRSGNLYEQYF.